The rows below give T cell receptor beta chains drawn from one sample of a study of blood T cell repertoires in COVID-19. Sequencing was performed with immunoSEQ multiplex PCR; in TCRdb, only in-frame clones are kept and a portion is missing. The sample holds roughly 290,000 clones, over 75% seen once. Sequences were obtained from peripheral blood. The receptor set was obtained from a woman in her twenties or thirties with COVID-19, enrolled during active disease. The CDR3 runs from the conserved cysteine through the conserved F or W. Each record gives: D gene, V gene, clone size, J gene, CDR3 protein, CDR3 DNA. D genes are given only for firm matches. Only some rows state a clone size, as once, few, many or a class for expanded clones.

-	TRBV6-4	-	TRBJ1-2	CASRKKGGYTF	TGTGCCAGCAGAAAGAAGGGGGGCTACACCTTC
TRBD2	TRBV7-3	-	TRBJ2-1	CASSLTLAGGGEQFF	TGTGCCAGCAGCTTAACACTAGCGGGAGGCGGTGAGCAGTTCTTC
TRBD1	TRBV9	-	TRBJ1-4	CASSVEGQLSELFF	TGTGCCAGCAGCGTAGAGGGACAGCTGTCGGAACTGTTTTTT
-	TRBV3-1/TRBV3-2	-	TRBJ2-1	CASSPGLPGGEQFF	TGTGCCAGCAGCCCGGGACTCCCCGGGGGTGAGCAGTTCTTC
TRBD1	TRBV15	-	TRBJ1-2	CATSPGQGAPRGYTF	TGTGCCACGAGTCCCGGACAGGGGGCGCCCCGTGGCTACACCTTC
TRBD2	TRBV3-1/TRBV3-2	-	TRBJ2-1	CASSQRLAGRDEQFF	TGTGCCAGCAGCCAACGTCTAGCGGGAAGGGATGAGCAGTTCTTC
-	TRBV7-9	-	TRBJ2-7	CASSDTGIEQYF	TGTGCCAGCAGCGACACAGGGATCGAGCAGTACTTC
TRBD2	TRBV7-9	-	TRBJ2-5	CASSRAGLAGQETQYF	TGTGCCAGCAGCCGTGCGGGACTAGCGGGGCAAGAGACCCAGTACTTC
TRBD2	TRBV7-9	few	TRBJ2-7	CASSHPLTSGIGEQYF	TGTGCCAGCAGCCACCCTTTGACTAGCGGGATCGGGGAGCAGTACTTC
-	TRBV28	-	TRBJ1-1	CASSFSVNTEAFF	TGTGCCAGCAGTTTTTCCGTGAACACTGAAGCTTTCTTT
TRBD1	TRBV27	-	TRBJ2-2	CASMSWDRGTGELFF	TGTGCCAGCATGTCGTGGGACAGGGGGACCGGGGAGCTGTTTTTT
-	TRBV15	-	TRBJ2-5	CATSSPGLKETQYF	TGTGCCACCAGCAGCCCAGGGCTGAAAGAGACCCAGTACTTC
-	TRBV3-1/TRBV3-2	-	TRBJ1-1	CASRKAQNTEAFF	TGTGCCAGCAGGAAAGCCCAGAACACTGAAGCTTTCTTT
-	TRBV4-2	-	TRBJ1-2	CASSQEEGPYGYTF	TGTGCCAGCAGCCAAGAGGAGGGTCCCTATGGCTACACCTTC
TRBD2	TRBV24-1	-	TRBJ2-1	CATSESPGRAQYEQFF	TGTGCCACCAGTGAATCACCCGGGAGGGCCCAGTATGAGCAGTTCTTC
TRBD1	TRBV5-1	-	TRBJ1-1	CASRTGQGMNTEAFF	TGCGCCAGCAGGACCGGACAGGGGATGAACACTGAAGCTTTCTTT
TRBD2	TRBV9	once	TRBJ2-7	CASKMTSGDYEQYF	TGTGCCAGCAAAATGACTAGCGGGGACTACGAGCAGTACTTC
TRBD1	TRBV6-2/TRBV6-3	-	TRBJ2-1	CASSTPGQGQFF	TGTGCCAGCAGTACACCGGGACAGGGGCAGTTCTTC
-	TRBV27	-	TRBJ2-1	CASSVLGYNEQFF	TGTGCCAGCAGTGTCCTCGGGTACAATGAGCAGTTCTTC
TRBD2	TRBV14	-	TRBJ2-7	CASSQEPPTSGMYEQYF	TGTGCCAGCAGCCAAGAGCCCCCGACTAGCGGGATGTACGAGCAGTACTTC
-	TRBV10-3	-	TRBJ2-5	CAIRQGEAQETQYF	TGTGCCATCAGACAGGGAGAAGCACAAGAGACCCAGTACTTC
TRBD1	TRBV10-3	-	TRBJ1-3	CAISGTGQDYSGNTIYF	TGTGCCATCAGTGGAACGGGACAGGACTACTCTGGAAACACCATATATTTT
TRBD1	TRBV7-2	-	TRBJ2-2	CASSRQGNLAGELFF	TGTGCCAGCAGTAGACAGGGGAATCTAGCCGGGGAGCTGTTTTTT
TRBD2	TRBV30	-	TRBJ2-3	CAWSPTGGADTQYF	TGTGCCTGGAGTCCAACGGGAGGGGCCGATACGCAGTATTTT
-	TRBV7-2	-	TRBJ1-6	CASSFGGRPLHF	TGTGCCAGCAGCTTTGGTGGGCGCCCCCTCCACTTT
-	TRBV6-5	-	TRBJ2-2	CASAEDGSTGELFF	TGTGCCAGCGCCGAGGACGGGAGCACCGGGGAGCTGTTTTTT
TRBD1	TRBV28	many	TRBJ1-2	CASREARGLGGYTF	TGTGCCAGCAGAGAGGCCAGGGGGCTAGGGGGCTACACCTTC
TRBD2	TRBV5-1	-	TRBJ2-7	CASSLGLAGGGEQYF	TGCGCCAGCAGCTTGGGACTAGCGGGAGGAGGGGAGCAGTACTTC
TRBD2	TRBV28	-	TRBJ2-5	CASSLLLAGGTETQYF	TGTGCCAGCAGTCTACTACTAGCGGGAGGGACTGAGACCCAGTACTTC
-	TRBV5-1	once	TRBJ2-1	CASSTRLGGNEQFF	TGCGCCAGCAGCACCCGGCTTGGAGGGAATGAGCAGTTCTTC
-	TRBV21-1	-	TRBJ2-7	CASSKPSTGEQYF	TGTGCCAGCAGCAAACCATCGACGGGCGAGCAGTACTTC
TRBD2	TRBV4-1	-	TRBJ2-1	CASSQVAGTNNEQFF	TGCGCCAGCAGCCAAGTAGCGGGAACGAACAATGAGCAGTTCTTC
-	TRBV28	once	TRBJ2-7	CASSYTYEQYF	TGTGCCAGCAGTTACACCTACGAGCAGTACTTC
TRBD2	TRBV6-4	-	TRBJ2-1	CASSEREGSYNEQFF	TGTGCCAGCAGTGAACGGGAGGGTTCTTACAATGAGCAGTTCTTC
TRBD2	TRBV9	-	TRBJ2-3	CASSVTSGSFADTQYF	TGTGCCAGCAGCGTTACTAGCGGGAGTTTCGCAGATACGCAGTATTTT
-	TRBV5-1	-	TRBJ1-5	CASSLGAGGNQPQHF	TGCGCCAGCAGCTTGGGGGCAGGGGGCAATCAGCCCCAGCATTTT
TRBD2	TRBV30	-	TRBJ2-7	CAWVSGGSYEQYF	TGTGCCTGGGTTAGCGGGGGTTCCTACGAGCAGTACTTC
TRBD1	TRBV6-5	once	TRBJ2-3	CASTMGDRRTDTQYF	TGTGCCAGCACCATGGGGGACAGGCGCACAGATACGCAGTATTTT
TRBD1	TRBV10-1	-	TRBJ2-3	CASSESRQGTDTQYF	TGCGCCAGCAGTGAGTCGCGACAGGGTACAGATACGCAGTATTTT
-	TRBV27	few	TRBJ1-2	CASSLFQGYYGYTF	TGTGCCAGCAGTTTGTTCCAGGGGTACTATGGCTACACCTTC